This paragraph reports one T cell receptor beta chain. This clonotype occurred many times. This clone's antigen is unknown. No much larger clone is present one base from it, and per-base qualities are unavailable. Inclusive of the bounding cysteine and phenylalanine, the CDR3 is 15 residues long. The only DNA kept is the CDR3, 45 bases in frame from the first base. At the junction V is shortened by 3 bases and J by 8 bases, with 19 bases in between. CDR1 LGHNA and CDR2 YSLEER are derived from the germline V gene. Sample treatment or condition, as interpreted from the label and publication: live attenuated yellow fever vaccine strain. At each blood-draw timepoint, two biological replicates of bulk PBMCs were collected. PBMCs were isolated from peripheral blood using a standard Ficoll-Paque protocol. RNA was extracted with TriZol from bulk PBMCs, CD4 and CD8 fractions, and dextramer-positive and dextramer-negative fractions.

TCR cDNA was made using 5'RACE template switching, a step that added a universal primer site and unique molecular identifiers. Priming for cDNA synthesis came from both the TCR alpha and TCR beta constant segments. Libraries were amplified in two PCR steps, with sample barcodes and sequencing adapters added in the second step. Libraries were sequenced on Illumina HiSeq 2500 (2x100 bp) or NovaSeq (2x150 bp). Per the source publication's procedure: MIGEC handled demultiplexing of reads and collapsing into UMI consensus sequences, while MiXCR performed V(D)J alignment. Using edgeR on replicate PBMC samples, clonotypes were called vaccine-responding if FDR was below 0.01 and the log2 fold change was above 5 up to day 15. Each bulk clonotype was labeled CD4 or CD8 based on which sequenced repertoire, CD4 or CD8, contained the clonotype at higher abundance. The public reads were reprocessed in TCRdb via fastp at Q25 and MiXCR, keeping in-frame beta chains. Entries are consolidated by CDR3 protein sequence, retaining the most common genes and DNA. TCRdb assigned the V and J calls; the authors' analysis was not used. This sample is represented by roughly 310,000 distinct CDR3 sequences; 8.7% of them were singletons. The leading ten clones occupy about 20% of the sample.

The data were taken from a study of T cells after yellow fever vaccination (dated by TCRdb to about 2019). Describing the broader study: The SMART-Seq v4 Ultra Low Input RNA kit was used to prepare libraries from fractions with low cell numbers. Two healthy male donors, one aged 18 to 30 and one aged 30 to 40 years, made up the cohort. Blood samples were taken at several timepoints before and after primary and secondary immunization, and bulk PBMC replicates and cell subsets were isolated. To follow T-cell clones before and after primary and booster YFV17D yellow fever vaccination, bulk TCR alpha and beta repertoires were sequenced over time. Overall results and qualifications from the work: A small share of clonotypes occurred in both CD4 and CD8 compartments, likely arising from convergent recombination. Only a couple of donors were included in the study, so the extent to which the findings can be generalized is limited. After the booster, most clones that had expanded after primary vaccination were detected again (almost 97% of CD4 and more than 85% of CD8), suggesting broad maintenance of memory. FACS-sorted repertoires could contain abundant contaminating clonotypes from the bulk population, so computational filtering was required. The secondary T-cell response was found to be weaker but faster than the primary response, with a peak reached on day 5 rather than on day 15.

Sequencing used PBMCs, obtained on the day of the first yellow fever vaccination. Here the chain combines TRBV4-3 and TRBJ1-1; D gene: possibly TRBD1, on 5 matching bases. The TCR comes from a man aged 18 to 35 who received the YFV17D yellow fever vaccine. The DNA reads as follows: TGCGCCAGCAGCCAGAGCCTCGAGGGGCCGTCCGAAGCTTTCTTT. Translation gives CASSQSLEGPSEAFF.